What follows are 19 T cell receptor beta chains derived from one specimen sequenced in a study of CD4 T cells in relation to SARS-CoV-2 and coronaviruses. Assay: immunoSEQ multiplex PCR; the TCRdb copy retains only in-frame clones and omits some. The sample carries tens of thousands of clones, roughly 90% recorded once. Unexposed donor CD4+ T cells date from about 2010-2019, before the COVID-19 pandemic. What was sequenced was memory CD4+ T cells from PBMCs. The source of these receptors is a human donor in good health.

V gene TRBV19 combines with J gene TRBJ2-2; TRBD2 is a possible D gene (5 bases). Deletions cut 3 bases from V and 5 bases from J, with 16 bases between. CDR1 is LNHDA and CDR2 is SQIVND in the germline V gene (reference sequence). The CDR3 runs 16 residues. CDR3 region: CASSILGLALTGELFF. The CDR3 bases are TGTGCCAGTAGTATTCTTGGCCTAGCATTGACCGGGGAGCTGTTTTTT.

A note on this clone: Other DNA sequences of this sample code for an identical CDR3. The V gene is TRBV5-1, the J gene TRBJ2-2, with 7 bases identical to TRBD2. CDR3 length equals 15 residues. CDR1 is SGHRS and CDR2 is YFSETQ in the germline V gene. Trimming removed 1 base from V and 6 bases from J; junction bases left unmatched: 6. CDR3 amino acids: CASSLTAGVAGELFF. CDR3 sequence (DNA): TGCGCCAGCAGCTTGACTGCGGGAGTGGCCGGGGAGCTGTTTTTT.

This clone has just one count. The rearrangement uses TRBV30 and TRBJ2-1; D gene uncertain. The CDR3 runs 11 residues. V was pared by 2 bases and J by 6 bases, with 5 bases between. Germline CDR1 and CDR2: GTSNPN and SVGIG (reference sequence). The CDR3 region has the DNA TGTGCCTGGAGTCACCTCAATGAGCAGTTCTTC. Translation gives CAWSHLNEQFF.

The J gene is TRBJ2-1, the V gene TRBV5-1; a weak D match, TRBD1 (5 bases). The germline gives CDR1 SGHRS, CDR2 YFSETQ. Trimming shortened V by 4 bases and J by 0 bases, and 11 bases separated the two germline ends. This CDR3 is built from 15 residues. CDR3 protein: CASSPGQSSYNEQFF. CDR3 nucleotides: TGCGCCAGCAGCCCAGGACAAAGCTCCTACAATGAGCAGTTCTTC.

The V gene is TRBV2, the J gene TRBJ1-2, with a possible D match to TRBD1 (5 bases). V was clipped by 7 bases and J by 14 bases, with 20 bases between them. CDR3 size: 12 residues. Germline lookup yields CDR1 SNHLY and CDR2 FYNNEI. DNA for the CDR3: TGTGCCAGCACCCGAGCACAGGACACTCAGACCTTC. Protein: CASTRAQDTQTF.

V usage is TRBV18 and J usage is TRBJ1-4; D is unclear. The CDR3 contains 14 residues. CDR1 is KGHSH, CDR2 LQKENI, per germline. With 4 bases removed from V and 4 bases from J, the gap between germline ends came to 10 bases. CDR3 nucleotide sequence: TGTGCCAGCTCACGGTCACAGAGTAATGAAAAACTGTTTTTT. This gives the protein CASSRSQSNEKLFF.

J is TRBJ2-3 and V is TRBV6-1, with 7 bases lining up with TRBD2. CDR1 MNHNS and CDR2 SASEGT come from the germline V gene. This CDR3 region has 16 residues. The junction had 6 bases not matched to a gene; V was cut back by 3 bases and J by 0 bases. CDR3 loop: CASSEGGMSSTDTQYF. For the CDR3, the DNA is TGTGCCAGCAGTGAGGGAGGGATGTCTAGCACAGATACGCAGTATTTT.

The chain combines TRBV28 with TRBJ2-7, with 8 nucleotides matching TRBD1. The junction had 4 bases not matched to a gene; V was cut back by 6 bases and J by 0 bases. The length of the CDR3 is 14 residues. Germline CDR1 reads MDHEN; CDR2 reads SYDVKM. The CDR3 DNA is TGTGCCAGCAGACGGACAGGGAGCTCCTACGAGCAGTACTTC. The encoded protein is CASRRTGSSYEQYF.

This chain uses TRBV28 with TRBJ1-3, with D perhaps TRBD1 (5 bases). The ends were cut back, 7 bases at V and 1 base at J, with 17 bases in the middle. Germline V gene lookup returns CDR1 MDHEN and CDR2 SYDVKM. The CDR3 has 16 amino acids. The CDR3 coding sequence is TGTGCCAGCAAGGGGCTCGGACCACGGTCTGGAAACACCATATATTTT. Encoded protein: CASKGLGPRSGNTIYF.

The rearrangement joins TRBV20-1 to TRBJ2-1; TRBD2 aligns across 8 bases. After removal of 3 bases from V and 9 bases from J, the junction contained 10 bases not matched to a gene. Germline V gives CDR1 DFQATT, CDR2 SNEGSKA (reference sequence). The CDR3 contains 14 residues. DNA for the CDR3: TGCAGTGCTAGTTTCCCGGGAGGGCCGGGTGAGCAGTTCTTC. The encoded protein is CSASFPGGPGEQFF.

This clone was seen a handful of times. This chain joins TRBV7-2 and TRBJ2-3; TRBD2 aligns across 10 bases. The CDR3 sequence is 17 residues long. CDR1 SGHTA and CDR2 FQGNSA come from the germline V gene. Unmatched junction bases numbered 7, after V lost 0 bases and J lost 4 bases. CDR3 residues: CASSLARSGRAPDTQYF. The CDR3 nucleotides read TGTGCCAGCAGCTTAGCTCGCAGCGGGAGGGCCCCAGATACGCAGTATTTT. Looking up the rest from reference TRBV7-2 and TRBJ2-3 gives the full variable domain: GAGVSQSPSNKVTEKGKDVELRCDPISGHTALYWYRQSLGQGLEFLIYFQGNSAPDKSGLPSDRFSAERTGGSVSTLTIQRTQQEDSAVYLCASSLARSGRAPDTQYFGPGTRLTVL.

This clone was seen a handful of times. V gene TRBV21-1 combines with J gene TRBJ2-3; TRBD2, the D gene given by the table, was not confirmed from the DNA. TRBV21-1 is labeled a pseudogene. The CDR3 spans 16 residues. This chain's CDR3 is CASSKGRDFGGDTQYF. The CDR3 DNA follows: TGTGCCAGCAGCAAAGGCCGGGACTTTGGGGGAGATACGCAGTATTTT.

The rearrangement joins TRBV30 to TRBJ2-1, with 11 bases matching TRBD2. Trimming at V came to 1 base and at J to 6 bases, leaving 5 bases not matched to a gene. CDR1 and CDR2 from the germline V gene are GTSNPN and SVGIG (reference sequence). This CDR3 has 15 amino acids. CDR3 residues: CAWSGVSGRANEQFF. The CDR3 bases are TGTGCCTGGAGTGGCGTTAGCGGGAGGGCCAATGAGCAGTTCTTC. The full variable domain, in which reference TRBV30 and TRBJ2-1 provide the parts outside the CDR3, is SQTIHQWPATLVQPVGSPLSLECTVEGTSNPNLYWYRQAAGRGLQLLFYSVGIGQISSEVPQNLSASRPQDRQFILSSKKLLLSDSGFYLCAWSGVSGRANEQFFGPGTRLTVL.

The V gene is TRBV6-6, the J gene TRBJ2-1, with 8 nucleotides matching TRBD1. Germline CDR1 and CDR2: MNHNY and SVGAGI (reference sequence). With V trimmed by 5 bases and J by 6 bases, 15 bases remained unmatched. The CDR3 loop spans 17 amino acids. CDR3 protein: CASSPAPDRVKGNEQFF. DNA for the CDR3: TGTGCCAGCAGTCCTGCCCCGGACAGGGTAAAGGGCAATGAGCAGTTCTTC.

V and J are TRBV4-2 and TRBJ2-7; 11 nucleotides match TRBD2. The CDR3 has 17 amino acids. V trimming: 1 base; J trimming: 1 base; junction bases outside the gene matches: 6. Germline values: CDR1 LGHNA, CDR2 YNFKEQ. The CDR3 DNA reads as TGTGCCAGCAGCCAAGCTGGACTAGCGGGTAGATCCTACGAGCAGTACTTC. This sequence encodes CASSQAGLAGRSYEQYF.

The gene calls are TRBV27 and TRBJ2-5; no clear D. The length of the CDR3 is 13 residues. The V gene's germline CDR1 is MNHEY and CDR2 SMNVEV (reference sequence). The ends were cut back, 5 bases at V and 4 bases at J, with 11 bases in the middle. The chain's CDR3 is CASSIGSRETQYF. Written as DNA, the CDR3 is TGTGCCAGCAGTATAGGGTCAAGAGAGACCCAGTACTTC.

The chain recombines TRBV12-5 with TRBJ2-5; no firm D call. The CDR3 sequence is 12 residues long. CDR1 and CDR2 (germline): LGHNT, FRNRAP. Trimming took 2 bases from V and 5 from J, leaving 6 bases between them. CDR3 residues: CASGLSGETQYF. CDR3 DNA sequence: TGTGCTAGTGGTTTGTCCGGGGAGACCCAGTACTTC.

The CDR3 loop is CASSFSWGTGTMNTEAFF. DNA for the CDR3: TGTGCCAGCAGCTTTTCTTGGGGGACAGGGACGATGAACACTGAAGCTTTCTTT. V gene TRBV7-9 combines with J gene TRBJ1-1; 9 bases align to TRBD1. CDR3 length: 18 residues. Germline CDR1 and CDR2: SEHNR and FQNEAQ (reference sequence). Unmatched junction bases numbered 11, after V lost 3 bases and J lost 0 bases.

CDR3 DNA: TGCGCCAGCAGCGTGGGACTAGCGGGTTACGAGCAGTACTTC. Protein sequence: CASSVGLAGYEQYF. V is TRBV5-1 and J is TRBJ2-7; 12 nucleotides line up with TRBD2. With V trimmed by 4 bases and J by 4 bases, 3 bases remained unmatched. Germline-derived CDR1 and CDR2 are SGHRS and YFSETQ. This CDR3 region has 14 residues. Supplemented by reference TRBV5-1 and TRBJ2-7, the full variable domain reads KAGVTQTPRYLIKTRGQQVTLSCSPISGHRSVSWYQQTPGQGLQFLFEYFSETQRNKGNFPGRFSGRQFSNSRSEMNVSTLELGDSALYLCASSVGLAGYEQYFGPGTRLTVT.